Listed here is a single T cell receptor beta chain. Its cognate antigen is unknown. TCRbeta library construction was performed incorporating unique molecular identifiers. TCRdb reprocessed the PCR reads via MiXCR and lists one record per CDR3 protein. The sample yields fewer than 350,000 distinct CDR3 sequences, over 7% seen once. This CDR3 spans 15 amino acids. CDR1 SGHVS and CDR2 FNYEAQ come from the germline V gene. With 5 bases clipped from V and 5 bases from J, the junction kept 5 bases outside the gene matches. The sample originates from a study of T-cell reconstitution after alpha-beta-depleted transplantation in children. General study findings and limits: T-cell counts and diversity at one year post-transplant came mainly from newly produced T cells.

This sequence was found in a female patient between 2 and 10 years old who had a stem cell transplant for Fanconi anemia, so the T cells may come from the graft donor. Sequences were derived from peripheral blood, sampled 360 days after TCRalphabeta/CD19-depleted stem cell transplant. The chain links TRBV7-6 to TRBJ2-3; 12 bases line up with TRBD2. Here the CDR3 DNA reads TGTGCCAGCAGCCACCCACTAGCGGGGGGAGATACGCAGTATTTT. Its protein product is CASSHPLAGGDTQYF.